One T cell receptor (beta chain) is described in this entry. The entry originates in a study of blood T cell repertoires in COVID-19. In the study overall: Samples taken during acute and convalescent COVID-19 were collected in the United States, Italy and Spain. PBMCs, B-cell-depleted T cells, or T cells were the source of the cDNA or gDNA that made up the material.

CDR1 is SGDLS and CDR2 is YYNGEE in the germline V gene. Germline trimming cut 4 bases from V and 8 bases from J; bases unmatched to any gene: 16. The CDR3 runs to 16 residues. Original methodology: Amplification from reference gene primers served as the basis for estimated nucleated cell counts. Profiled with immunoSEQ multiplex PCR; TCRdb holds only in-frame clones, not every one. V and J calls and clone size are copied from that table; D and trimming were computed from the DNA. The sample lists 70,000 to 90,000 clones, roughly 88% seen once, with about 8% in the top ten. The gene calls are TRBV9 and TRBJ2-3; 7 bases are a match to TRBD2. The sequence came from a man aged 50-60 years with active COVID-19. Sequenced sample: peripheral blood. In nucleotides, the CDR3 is TGTGCCAGCAGCCCTGGGGACTACTTAGGGTTCGGTACGCAGTATTTT. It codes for CASSPGDYLGFGTQYF. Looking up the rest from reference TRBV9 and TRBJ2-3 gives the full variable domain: DSGVTQTPKHLITATGQRVTLRCSPRSGDLSVYWYQQSLDQGLQFLIQYYNGEERAKGNILERFSAQQFPDLHSELNLSSLELGDSALYFCASSPGDYLGFGTQYFGPGTRLTVL.